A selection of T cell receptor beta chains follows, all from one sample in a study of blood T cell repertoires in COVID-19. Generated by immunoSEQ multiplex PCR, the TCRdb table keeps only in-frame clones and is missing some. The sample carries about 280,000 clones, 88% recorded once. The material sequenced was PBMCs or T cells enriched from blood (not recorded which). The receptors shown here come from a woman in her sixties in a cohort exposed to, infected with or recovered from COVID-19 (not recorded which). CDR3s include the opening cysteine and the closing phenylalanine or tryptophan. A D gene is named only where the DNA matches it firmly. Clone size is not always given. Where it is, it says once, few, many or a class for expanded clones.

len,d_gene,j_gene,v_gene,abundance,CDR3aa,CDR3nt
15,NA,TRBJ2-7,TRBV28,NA,CASTSRGRLSYEQYF,TGTGCCAGCACTTCCCGGGGAAGGTTATCCTACGAGCAGTACTTC
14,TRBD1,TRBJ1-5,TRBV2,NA,CASSGTGQNQPQHF,TGTGCCAGCAGTGGGACAGGCCAAAATCAGCCCCAGCATTTT
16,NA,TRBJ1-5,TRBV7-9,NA,CASSLMVGEGNQPQHF,TGTGCCAGCAGCTTAATGGTAGGGGAGGGTAATCAGCCCCAGCATTTT
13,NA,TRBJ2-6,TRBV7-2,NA,CASSLRGLTVLTF,TGTGCCAGCAGCTTAAGGGGCCTAACTGTCCTGACTTTC
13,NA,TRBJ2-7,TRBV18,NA,CASSPGHTYEQYF,TGTGCCAGCTCACCAGGACACACGTACGAGCAGTACTTC
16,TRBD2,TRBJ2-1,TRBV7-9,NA,CASSPIAPSGRNEQFF,TGTGCCAGCAGCCCAATAGCCCCTAGCGGTAGGAATGAGCAGTTCTTC
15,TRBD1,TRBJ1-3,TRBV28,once,CASREGTASGNTIYF,TGTGCCAGCAGAGAAGGGACAGCCTCTGGAAACACCATATATTTT
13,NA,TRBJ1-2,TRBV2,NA,CASSMDSNYGYTF,TGTGCCAGCAGTATGGACAGTAACTATGGCTACACCTTC
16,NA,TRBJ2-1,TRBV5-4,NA,CASSLGSRLGGNEQFF,TGTGCCAGCAGCTTGGGATCTCGCCTAGGAGGCAATGAGCAGTTCTTC
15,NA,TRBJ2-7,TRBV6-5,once,CASSYSGSLSGEQYF,TGTGCCAGCAGTTACTCAGGGAGCCTAAGCGGCGAGCAGTACTTC
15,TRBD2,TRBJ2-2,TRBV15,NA,CATSRLQRESGELFF,TGTGCCACCAGCAGGTTACAGCGGGAGAGCGGGGAGCTGTTTTTT
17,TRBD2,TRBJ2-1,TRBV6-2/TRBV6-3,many,CASSRRAGGQGDNEQFF,TGTGCCAGCAGCCGGAGAGCGGGAGGCCAAGGGGACAATGAGCAGTTCTTC
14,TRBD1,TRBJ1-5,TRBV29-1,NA,CSVRQGRGDQPQHF,TGCAGCGTACGACAGGGGCGCGGGGATCAGCCCCAGCATTTT
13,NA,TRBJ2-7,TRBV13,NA,CASSLGRSYEQYF,TGTGCCAGCAGCCTGGGCAGATCCTACGAGCAGTACTTC
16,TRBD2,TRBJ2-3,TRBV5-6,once,CASRLRGGAVTDTQYF,TGTGCCAGCAGACTACGGGGGGGCGCGGTTACAGATACGCAGTATTTT
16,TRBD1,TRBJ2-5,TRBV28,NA,CASSRGQGILQETQYF,TGTGCCAGCAGCCGAGGACAGGGTATACTACAAGAGACCCAGTACTTC
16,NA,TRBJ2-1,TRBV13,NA,CASSPTTRAPYNEQFF,TGTGCCAGCAGTCCCACGACCAGGGCCCCCTACAATGAGCAGTTCTTC
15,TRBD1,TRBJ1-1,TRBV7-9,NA,CASSLRGRGDTEAFF,TGTGCCAGCAGCTTGCGGGGCAGGGGGGACACTGAAGCTTTCTTT
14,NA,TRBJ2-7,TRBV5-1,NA,CASSLYGSSYEQYF,TGCGCCAGCAGCTTGTACGGGAGCTCCTACGAGCAGTACTTC
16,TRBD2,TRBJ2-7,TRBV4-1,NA,CASSQDPAGVSYEQYF,TGCGCCAGCAGCCAAGATCCAGCGGGAGTATCTTACGAGCAGTACTTC
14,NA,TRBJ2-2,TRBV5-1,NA,CASSPGTTTGELFF,TGCGCCAGCAGCCCCGGGACAACAACCGGGGAGCTGTTTTTT
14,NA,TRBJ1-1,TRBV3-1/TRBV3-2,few,CASSQGSRGTEAFF,TGTGCCAGCAGCCAAGGGTCCCGAGGCACTGAAGCTTTCTTT
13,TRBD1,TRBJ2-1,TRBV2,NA,CASSGQGYNEQFF,TGTGCCAGCAGCGGACAGGGCTACAATGAGCAGTTCTTC
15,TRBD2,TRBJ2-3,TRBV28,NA,CASSLRGRAADTQYF,TGTGCCAGCAGCCTGCGGGGGAGGGCTGCAGATACGCAGTATTTT
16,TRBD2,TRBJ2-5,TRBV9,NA,CASSVGLAGDGETQYF,TGTGCCAGCAGCGTGGGACTAGCGGGAGACGGAGAGACCCAGTACTTC
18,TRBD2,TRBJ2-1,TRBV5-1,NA,CASSPPPASGRARDEQFF,TGCGCCAGCAGCCCTCCACCGGCTAGCGGGAGGGCCAGGGATGAGCAGTTCTTC
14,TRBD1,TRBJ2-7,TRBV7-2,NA,CASSPTTGKYEQYF,TGTGCCAGCAGTCCGACGACAGGGAAGTACGAGCAGTACTTC
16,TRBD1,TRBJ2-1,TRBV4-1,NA,CASSQGTGGYYNEQFF,TGCGCCAGCAGCCAAGGGACAGGGGGCTACTACAATGAGCAGTTCTTC
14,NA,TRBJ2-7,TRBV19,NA,CASSIEVSDYEQYF,TGTGCCAGTAGTATAGAGGTCAGTGATTACGAGCAGTACTTC
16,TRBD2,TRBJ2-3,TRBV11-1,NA,CASSSGTSGMLDTQYF,TGTGCCAGCAGCTCCGGGACTAGCGGGATGCTTGATACGCAGTATTTT
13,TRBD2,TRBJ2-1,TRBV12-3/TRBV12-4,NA,CASSFGLGNEQFF,TGTGCCAGCAGTTTCGGACTAGGCAATGAGCAGTTCTTC
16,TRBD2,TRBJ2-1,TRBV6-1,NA,CASSVRAGGPYNEQFF,TGTGCCAGCAGTGTTCGAGCGGGAGGACCTTACAATGAGCAGTTCTTC
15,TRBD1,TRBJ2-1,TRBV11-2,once,CASSDRDRIGNEQFF,TGTGCCAGCAGCGACCGGGACAGGATCGGCAATGAGCAGTTCTTC
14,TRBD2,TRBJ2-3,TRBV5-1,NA,CASSGTSGTDTQYF,TGCGCCAGCAGCGGGACTAGCGGCACAGATACGCAGTATTTT
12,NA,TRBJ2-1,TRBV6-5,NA,CASSFGGLEQFF,TGTGCCAGCAGTTTCGGGGGTCTCGAGCAGTTCTTC
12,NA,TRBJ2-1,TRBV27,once,CASSFNREEQFF,TGTGCCAGCAGTTTCAATAGGGAGGAGCAGTTCTTC
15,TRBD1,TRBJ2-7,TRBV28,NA,CASNPRDRVSYEQYF,TGTGCCAGCAACCCCCGGGACAGGGTGTCCTACGAGCAGTACTTC
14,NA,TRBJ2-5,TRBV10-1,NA,CASSDSRGRETQYF,TGCGCCAGCAGTGATTCCAGGGGCCGTGAGACCCAGTACTTC
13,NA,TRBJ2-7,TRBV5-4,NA,CASSPNWGHEQYF,TGTGCCAGCAGCCCGAACTGGGGGCACGAGCAGTACTTC
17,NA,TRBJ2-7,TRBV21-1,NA,CASSAKTLHLSSYEQYF,TGTGCCAGCAGCGCTAAGACACTCCACCTGAGCTCCTACGAGCAGTACTTC
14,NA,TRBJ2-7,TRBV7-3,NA,CASSLGPGNYEQYF,TGTGCCAGCAGCTTAGGCCCGGGGAACTACGAGCAGTACTTC